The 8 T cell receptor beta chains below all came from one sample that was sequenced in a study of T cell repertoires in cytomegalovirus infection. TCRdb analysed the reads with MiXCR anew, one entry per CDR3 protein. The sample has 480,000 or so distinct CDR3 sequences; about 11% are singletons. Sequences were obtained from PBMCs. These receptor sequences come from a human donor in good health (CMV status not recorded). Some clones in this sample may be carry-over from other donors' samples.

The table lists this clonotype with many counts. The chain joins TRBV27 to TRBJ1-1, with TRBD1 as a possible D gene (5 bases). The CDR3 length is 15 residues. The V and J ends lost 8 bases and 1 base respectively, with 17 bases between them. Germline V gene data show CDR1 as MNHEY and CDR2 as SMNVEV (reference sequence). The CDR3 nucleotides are TGTGCCAGCTTCCCCGGCGGGGCAACGAACACTGAAGCTTTCTTT. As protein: CASFPGGATNTEAFF.

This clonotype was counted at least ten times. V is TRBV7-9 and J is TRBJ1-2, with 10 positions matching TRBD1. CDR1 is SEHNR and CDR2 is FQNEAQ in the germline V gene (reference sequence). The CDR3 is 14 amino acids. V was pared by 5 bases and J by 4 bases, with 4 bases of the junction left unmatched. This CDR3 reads CASSMDRGTYGYTF. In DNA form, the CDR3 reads TGTGCCAGCAGCATGGACAGGGGGACCTATGGCTACACCTTC. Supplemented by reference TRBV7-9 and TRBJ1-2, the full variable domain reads DTGVSQNPRHKITKRGQNVTFRCDPISEHNRLYWYRQTLGQGPEFLTYFQNEAQLEKSRLLSDRFSAERPKGSFSTLEIQRTEQGDSAMYLCASSMDRGTYGYTFGSGTRLTVV.

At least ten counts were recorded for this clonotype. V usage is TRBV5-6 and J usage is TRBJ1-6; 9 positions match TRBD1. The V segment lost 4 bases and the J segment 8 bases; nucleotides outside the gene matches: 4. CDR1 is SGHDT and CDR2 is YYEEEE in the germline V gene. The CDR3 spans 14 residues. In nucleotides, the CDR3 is TGTGCCAGCAGCCGCCGGACAGGGGATTCACCCCTCCACTTT. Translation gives CASSRRTGDSPLHF.

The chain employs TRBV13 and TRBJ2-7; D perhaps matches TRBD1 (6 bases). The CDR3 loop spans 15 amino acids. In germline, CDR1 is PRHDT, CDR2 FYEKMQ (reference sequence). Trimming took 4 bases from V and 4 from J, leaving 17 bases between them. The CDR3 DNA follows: TGTGCCAGCAGCTCGCCAGGGGATGGTTTGTACGAGCAGTACTTC. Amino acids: CASSSPGDGLYEQYF.

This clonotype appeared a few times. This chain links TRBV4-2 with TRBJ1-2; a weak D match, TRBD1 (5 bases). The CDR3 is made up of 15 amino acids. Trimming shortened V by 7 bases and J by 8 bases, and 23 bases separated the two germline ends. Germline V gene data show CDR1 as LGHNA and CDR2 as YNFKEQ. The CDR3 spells CASTLTGQGRDGYTF. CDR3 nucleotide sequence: TGTGCCAGCACCTTAACCGGGCAGGGTAGGGACGGCTACACCTTC.

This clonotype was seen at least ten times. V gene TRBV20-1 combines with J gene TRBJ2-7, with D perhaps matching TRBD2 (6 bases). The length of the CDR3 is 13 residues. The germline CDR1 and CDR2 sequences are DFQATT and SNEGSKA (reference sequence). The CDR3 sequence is CRPQAGSSYEQYF. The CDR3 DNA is TGCAGACCCCAAGCCGGGAGCTCCTACGAGCAGTACTTC.

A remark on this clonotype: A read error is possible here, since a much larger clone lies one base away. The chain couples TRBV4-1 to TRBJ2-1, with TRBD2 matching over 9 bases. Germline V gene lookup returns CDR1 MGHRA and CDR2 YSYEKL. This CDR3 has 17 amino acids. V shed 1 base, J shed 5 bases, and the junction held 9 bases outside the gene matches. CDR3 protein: CASSQGIAGARHNEQFF. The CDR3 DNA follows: TGCGCCAGCAGCCAAGGGATAGCGGGGGCCCGCCACAATGAGCAGTTCTTC.

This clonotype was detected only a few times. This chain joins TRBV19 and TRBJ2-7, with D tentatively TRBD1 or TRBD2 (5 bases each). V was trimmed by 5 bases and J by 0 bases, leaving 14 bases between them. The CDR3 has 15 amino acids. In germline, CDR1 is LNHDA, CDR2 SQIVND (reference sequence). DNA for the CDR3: TGTGCCAGTAGTCTTACCGGGACGGTCTCCTACGAGCAGTACTTC. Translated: CASSLTGTVSYEQYF.